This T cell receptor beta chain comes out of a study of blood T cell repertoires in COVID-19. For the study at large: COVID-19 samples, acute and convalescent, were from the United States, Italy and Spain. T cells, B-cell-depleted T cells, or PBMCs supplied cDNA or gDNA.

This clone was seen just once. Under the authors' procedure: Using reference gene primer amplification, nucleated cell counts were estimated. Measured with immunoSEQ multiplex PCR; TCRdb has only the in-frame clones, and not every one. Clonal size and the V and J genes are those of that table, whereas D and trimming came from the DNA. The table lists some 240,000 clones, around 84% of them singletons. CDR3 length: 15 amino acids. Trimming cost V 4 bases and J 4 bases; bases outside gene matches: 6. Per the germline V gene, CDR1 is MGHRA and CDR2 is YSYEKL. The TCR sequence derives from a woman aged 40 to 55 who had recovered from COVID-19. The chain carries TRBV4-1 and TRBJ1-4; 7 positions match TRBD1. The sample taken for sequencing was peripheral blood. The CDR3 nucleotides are TGCGCCAGCAGCCTCGGGACAGCGCTTAATGAAAAACTGTTTTTT. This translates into CASSLGTALNEKLFF.